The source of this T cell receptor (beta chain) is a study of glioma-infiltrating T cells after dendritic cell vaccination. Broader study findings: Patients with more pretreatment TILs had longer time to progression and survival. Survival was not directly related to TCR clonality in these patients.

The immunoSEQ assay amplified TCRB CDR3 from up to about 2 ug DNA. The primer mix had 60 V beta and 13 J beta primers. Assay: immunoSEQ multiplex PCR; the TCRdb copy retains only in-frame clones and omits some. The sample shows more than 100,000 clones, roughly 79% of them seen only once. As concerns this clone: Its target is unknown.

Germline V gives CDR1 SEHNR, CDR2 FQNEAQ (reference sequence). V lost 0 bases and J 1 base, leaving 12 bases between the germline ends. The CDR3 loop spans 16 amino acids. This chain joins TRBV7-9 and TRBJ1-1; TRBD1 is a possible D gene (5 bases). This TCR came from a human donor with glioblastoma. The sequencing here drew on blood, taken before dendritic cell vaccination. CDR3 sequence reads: CASSLAGGRGNTEAFF. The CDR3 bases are TGTGCCAGCAGCTTAGCGGGGGGAAGGGGGAACACTGAAGCTTTCTTT.